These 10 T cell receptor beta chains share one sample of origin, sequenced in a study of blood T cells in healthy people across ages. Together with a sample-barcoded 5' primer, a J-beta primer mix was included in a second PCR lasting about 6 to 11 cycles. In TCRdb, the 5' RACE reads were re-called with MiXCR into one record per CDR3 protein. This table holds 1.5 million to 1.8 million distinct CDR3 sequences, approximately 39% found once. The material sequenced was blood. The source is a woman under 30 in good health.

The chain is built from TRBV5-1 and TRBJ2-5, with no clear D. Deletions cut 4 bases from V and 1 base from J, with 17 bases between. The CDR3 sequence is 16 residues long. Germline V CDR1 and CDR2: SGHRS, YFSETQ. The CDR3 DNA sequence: TGCGCCAGCAGCATCCAAGGAGCAGCCTTCCAAGAGACCCAGTACTTC. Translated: CASSIQGAAFQETQYF.

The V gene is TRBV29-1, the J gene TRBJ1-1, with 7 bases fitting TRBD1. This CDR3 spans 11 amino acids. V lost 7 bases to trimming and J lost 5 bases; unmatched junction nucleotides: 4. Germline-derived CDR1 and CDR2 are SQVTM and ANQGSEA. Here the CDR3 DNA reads TGCAGCGGTCCCAGGGGGACTGAAGCTTTCTTT. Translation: CSGPRGTEAFF.

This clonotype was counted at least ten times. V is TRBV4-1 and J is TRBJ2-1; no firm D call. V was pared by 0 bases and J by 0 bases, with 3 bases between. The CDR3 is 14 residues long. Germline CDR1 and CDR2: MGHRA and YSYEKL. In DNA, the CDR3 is TGCGCCAGCAGCCAAGACATCTCCTACAATGAGCAGTTCTTC. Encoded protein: CASSQDISYNEQFF.

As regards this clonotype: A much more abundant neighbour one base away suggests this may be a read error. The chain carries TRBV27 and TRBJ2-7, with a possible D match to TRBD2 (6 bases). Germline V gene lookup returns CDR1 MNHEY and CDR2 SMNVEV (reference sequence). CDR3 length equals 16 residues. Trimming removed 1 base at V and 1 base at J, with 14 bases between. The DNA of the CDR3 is TGTGCCAGCAGTTTATTGAAGGGACTGCCTTCCTACGAGCAGTACTTC. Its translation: CASSLLKGLPSYEQYF.

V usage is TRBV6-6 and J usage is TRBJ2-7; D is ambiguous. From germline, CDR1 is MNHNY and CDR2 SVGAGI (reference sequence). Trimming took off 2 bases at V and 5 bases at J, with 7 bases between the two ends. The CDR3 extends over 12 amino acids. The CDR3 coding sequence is TGTGCCAGCAGTTACCACTCGAACGAGCAGTACTTC. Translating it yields CASSYHSNEQYF.

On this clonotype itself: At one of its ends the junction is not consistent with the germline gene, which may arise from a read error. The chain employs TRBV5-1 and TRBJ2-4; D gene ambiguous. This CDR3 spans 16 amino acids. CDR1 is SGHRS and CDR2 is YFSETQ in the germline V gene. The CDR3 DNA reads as TGCGCCAGCAACTTGGTCGGTACAGTTTCGGGCAACATTCAGTACTTC. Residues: CASNLVGTVSGNIQYF.

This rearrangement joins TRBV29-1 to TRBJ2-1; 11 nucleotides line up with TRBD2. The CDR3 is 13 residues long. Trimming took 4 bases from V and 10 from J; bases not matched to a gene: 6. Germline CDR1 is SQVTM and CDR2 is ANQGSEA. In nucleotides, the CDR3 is TGCAGCGTTGTCGGACTAGCGGGCCACGAGCAGTTCTTC. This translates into CSVVGLAGHEQFF.

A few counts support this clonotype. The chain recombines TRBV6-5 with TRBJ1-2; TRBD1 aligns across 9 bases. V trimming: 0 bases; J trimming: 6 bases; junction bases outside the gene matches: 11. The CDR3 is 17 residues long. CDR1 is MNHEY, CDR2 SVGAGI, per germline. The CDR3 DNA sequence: TGTGCCAGCAGTTACTCACTTCGAACAGGGGGCAGCAATGGCTACACCTTC. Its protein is CASSYSLRTGGSNGYTF.

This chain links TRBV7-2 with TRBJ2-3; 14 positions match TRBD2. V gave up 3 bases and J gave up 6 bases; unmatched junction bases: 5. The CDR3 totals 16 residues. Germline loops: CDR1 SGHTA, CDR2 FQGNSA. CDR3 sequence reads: CASSFGTSGGDDTQYF. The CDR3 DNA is TGTGCCAGCAGCTTTGGGACTAGCGGGGGTGATGATACGCAGTATTTT. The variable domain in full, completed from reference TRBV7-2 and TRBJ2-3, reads GAGVSQSPSNKVTEKGKDVELRCDPISGHTALYWYRQSLGQGLEFLIYFQGNSAPDKSGLPSDRFSAERTGGSVSTLTIQRTQQEDSAVYLCASSFGTSGGDDTQYFGPGTRLTVL.

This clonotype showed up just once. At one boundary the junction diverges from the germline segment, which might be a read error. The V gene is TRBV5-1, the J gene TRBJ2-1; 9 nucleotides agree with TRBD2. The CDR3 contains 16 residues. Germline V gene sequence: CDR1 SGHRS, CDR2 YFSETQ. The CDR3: CASGLGLARSYNEQFF. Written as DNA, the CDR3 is TGCGCCAGCGGCTTAGGACTAGCGCGCTCCTACAATGAGCAGTTCTTC.